The clone carrying this TCR beta chain was detected only once. The data originate from a study of technical replicates of blood from a few donors. Using immunoSEQ multiplex PCR, the repertoire was profiled, and TCRdb retains in-frame clones only, with some absent. The sample carries just under 60,000 clones, around 91% recorded once. Sequenced sample: PBMCs. The receptor was derived from a human donor in good health. Some clones in this sample may be carry-over from other donors' samples.

Here the CDR3 DNA reads TGCGCCAGCAAAGGACAGGGATCCCCCTCTGGGGCCAACGTCCTGACTTTC. Translating gives CASKGQGSPSGANVLTF. The chain joins TRBV10-1 to TRBJ2-6; 8 positions agree with TRBD1. The CDR3 is made up of 17 amino acids. The junction had 8 bases not matched to a gene; V was cut back by 7 bases and J by 0 bases. Looked up from germline, CDR1 is WNHNN and CDR2 is SYGVQD (reference sequence).